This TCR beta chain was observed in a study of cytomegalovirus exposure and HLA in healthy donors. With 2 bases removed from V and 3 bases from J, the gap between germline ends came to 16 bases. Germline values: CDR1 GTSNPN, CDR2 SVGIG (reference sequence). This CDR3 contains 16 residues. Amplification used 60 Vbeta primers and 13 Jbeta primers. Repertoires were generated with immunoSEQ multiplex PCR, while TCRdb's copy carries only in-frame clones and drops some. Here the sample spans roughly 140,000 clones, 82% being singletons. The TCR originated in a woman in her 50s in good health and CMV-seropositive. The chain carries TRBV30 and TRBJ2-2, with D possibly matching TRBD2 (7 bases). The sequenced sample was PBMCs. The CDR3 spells CAWSLMRGGYTGELFF. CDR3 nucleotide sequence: TGTGCCTGGAGTCTGATGCGCGGGGGCTACACCGGGGAGCTGTTTTTT.